One sample yielded the 24 T cell receptor beta chains listed below, sequenced in a study of shared clonotypes between healthy human individuals. Data came from immunoSEQ multiplex PCR; TCRdb stores just in-frame clones and leaves some out. The repertoire consists of about 110,000 clones, with around 68% occurring once and the leading ten covering roughly 22%. The specimen was memory CD8+ T cells sorted from blood. Described subset: CD45RO+ cells pooled with CCR7-negative TemRA cells. These TCRs come from a woman in her thirties in good health.

The table lists this clone with a few counts. The chain's CDR3 is CSVDGRPLEAFF. CDR3 in DNA: TGCAGCGTTGATGGTCGTCCTCTGGAGGCTTTCTTT. V and J are TRBV29-1 and TRBJ1-1; D not resolved. Germline V CDR1 and CDR2: SQVTM, ANQGSEA. The CDR3 spans 12 residues. Trimming cost V 3 bases and J 11 bases, with 16 bases left between them.

The DNA for the CDR3 is TGTGCCAGCAGCTCCGACGGGGTGCTGGGTAACGAGCAGTACTTC. Translation: CASSSDGVLGNEQYF. This chain uses TRBV7-5 with TRBJ2-7; the table calls TRBD2, which could not be checked here. TRBV7-5 is noted as a pseudogene. This CDR3 is built from 15 residues.

The chain recombines TRBV28 with TRBJ2-1; TRBD2 matches 9 bases. Germline trimming cut 5 bases from V and 8 bases from J; bases unmatched to any gene: 10. CDR3 length: 15 residues. Germline assignment: CDR1 MDHEN and CDR2 SYDVKM. The CDR3 DNA reads as TGTGCCAGCAGTCCTCTTAGCGGGAGTTTCTATGAGCAGTTCTTC. It specifies CASSPLSGSFYEQFF. Complete variable domain (other parts from reference TRBV28 and TRBJ2-1): DVKVTQSSRYLVKRTGEKVFLECVQDMDHENMFWYRQDPGLGLRLIYFSYDVKMKEKGDIPEGYSVSREKKERFSLILESASTNQTSMYLCASSPLSGSFYEQFFGPGTRLTVL.

The chain recombines TRBV2 with TRBJ2-2; tentative D call: TRBD1 (6 bases). This CDR3 has 14 residues. CDR1 is SNHLY, CDR2 FYNNEI, per germline. Deletions cut 4 bases from V and 6 bases from J, with 12 bases between. This CDR3 is CASSGQGIAGELFF. The CDR3 nucleotides read TGTGCCAGCAGTGGCCAGGGGATCGCCGGGGAGCTGTTTTTT.

The chain couples TRBV7-9 to TRBJ2-7; D not certain. The V gene's germline CDR1 is SEHNR and CDR2 FQNEAQ (reference sequence). CDR3 length equals 14 residues. V was cut by 4 bases and J by 2 bases, with 12 bases left in between. CDR3: CASSSRSLAYEQYF. The CDR3 DNA reads as TGTGCCAGCAGCTCCCGGAGCCTTGCCTACGAGCAGTACTTC.

This clone was seen repeatedly, ten times or more. The chain couples TRBV10-3 to TRBJ2-6; 10 positions match TRBD1. The CDR3 extends over 16 amino acids. J was trimmed by 0 bases and V by 8 bases; bases with no gene match: 4. Germline-derived CDR1 and CDR2 are ENHRY and SYGVKD. The CDR3 sequence is CAIAGTGDSGANVLTF. The CDR3 bases are TGTGCCATCGCTGGGACAGGGGACTCTGGGGCCAACGTCCTGACTTTC.

This clone has only one observation. The chain joins TRBV9 to TRBJ2-7; 7 nucleotides agree with TRBD2. Germline CDR1 reads SGDLS; CDR2 reads YYNGEE. CDR3 length equals 16 residues. Trimming took 4 bases from V and 0 from J; bases not matched to a gene: 10. The CDR3 nucleotides are TGTGCCAGCAGCACTGCCTCTAGCGGTAGCTCCTACGAGCAGTACTTC. This sequence encodes CASSTASSGSSYEQYF.

The chain recombines TRBV5-1 with TRBJ1-2; tentative D call: TRBD1 (5 bases). The CDR3 totals 16 residues. V shed 1 base and J shed 4 bases, with 17 bases lying between them. CDR1 SGHRS and CDR2 YFSETQ come from the germline V gene. CDR3 residues: CASSLLLFGQVYGYTF. DNA for the CDR3: TGCGCCAGCAGCTTGCTGCTTTTCGGACAAGTCTATGGCTACACCTTC.

The gene calls are TRBV5-1 and TRBJ2-7; D gene uncertain. Germline loops: CDR1 SGHRS, CDR2 YFSETQ. Trimming pared 0 bases from V and 1 base from J, leaving 5 bases between. The CDR3 runs 13 residues. The DNA for the CDR3 is TGCGCCAGCAGCTTGGCCGGTTCCTACGAGCAGTACTTC. This sequence encodes CASSLAGSYEQYF.

The chain recombines TRBV7-2 with TRBJ2-7; the D is unclear. This CDR3 contains 15 residues. Germline V CDR1 and CDR2: SGHTA, FQGNSA. The V end lost 1 base, the J end lost 3 bases, and 13 bases lay between the germline ends. The CDR3 DNA reads as TGTGCCAGCAGCTTAGTTCGCTCCAGGAACTACGAGCAGTACTTC. This gives the protein CASSLVRSRNYEQYF.

This sequence joins TRBV4-1 and TRBJ1-1, with D maybe TRBD1 (6 bases). With 4 bases removed from V and 3 bases from J, the gap between germline ends came to 12 bases. Germline CDR1 and CDR2: MGHRA and YSYEKL. The CDR3 is made up of 14 amino acids. The CDR3 DNA reads as TGCGCCAGCAGCCGGACAGCATTAGACACTGAAGCTTTCTTT. Its protein product is CASSRTALDTEAFF.

As for this clone: A much larger clone differs from this one at a single base, so this may be a read error. The V and J genes are TRBV25-1 and TRBJ2-1; 14 nucleotides agree with TRBD2. Trimming cost V 3 bases and J 7 bases; bases outside gene matches: 2. Germline CDR1 and CDR2: MGHDK and SYGVNS. The CDR3 totals 15 residues. CDR3 sequence reads: CASSDGTSGSNEQFF. The CDR3 region has the DNA TGTGCCAGCAGTGACGGGACTAGCGGGAGTAATGAGCAGTTCTTC.

Turning to this clone: Relative to the germline gene, one junction end is altered; a read error may explain this. The chain links TRBV5-4 to TRBJ2-1, with D unclear. The V gene's germline CDR1 is SGHNT and CDR2 YYREEE (reference sequence). The CDR3 length is 15 residues. The CDR3 sequence is CASSSDTSSYNEQFF. CDR3 nucleotide sequence: TGCGCCAGCAGCTCCGACACGAGCTCCTACAATGAGCAGTTCTTC. The entire variable domain, with the rest obtained from reference TRBV5-4 and TRBJ2-1, is as follows: ETGVTQSPTHLIKTRGQQVTLRCSSQSGHNTVSWYQQALGQGPQFIFQYYREEENGRGNFPPRFSGLQFPNYSSELNVNALELDDSALYLCASSSDTSSYNEQFFGPGTRLTVL.

The chain carries TRBV20-1 and TRBJ2-5, with D perhaps TRBD2 (5 bases). V was cut by 5 bases and J by 5 bases, with 6 bases left in between. Germline CDR1 reads DFQATT; CDR2 reads SNEGSKA (reference sequence). CDR3 size: 10 residues. The CDR3 DNA follows: TGCAGTGCTCGCGGGGAGACCCAGTACTTC. Its protein product is CSARGETQYF.

The rearrangement links TRBV5-4 to TRBJ2-3; 14 bases are shared with TRBD2. Germline values: CDR1 SGHNT, CDR2 YYREEE (reference sequence). This CDR3 is 16 amino acids long. V lost 4 bases and J lost 4; bases outside the gene matches: 5. CDR3 nucleotides: TGTGCCAGCAGCCTCGGGACTAGCGGGAGACCAGATACGCAGTATTTT. This translates into CASSLGTSGRPDTQYF.

The chain couples TRBV27 to TRBJ2-7; perhaps TRBD2 as D (5 bases). The CDR3 is 13 residues long. Trimming left V 5 bases short and J 7 bases short, with 15 bases between. Per germline, CDR1 MNHEY and CDR2 SMNVEV (reference sequence). As DNA, the CDR3 is TGTGCCAGCAGTGGCCTAGGGCAGCGGGAGCAGTACTTC. Translating it yields CASSGLGQREQYF.

The chain combines TRBV27 with TRBJ2-7; either TRBD1 or TRBD2 may fit D (6 bases each). This CDR3 has 13 amino acids. Trimming shortened V by 7 bases and J by 2 bases, and 12 bases separated the two germline ends. CDR1 and CDR2 (germline): MNHEY, SMNVEV (reference sequence). Written as DNA, the CDR3 is TGTGCCAGCAACGGGGGCGGAACCTACGAGCAGTACTTC. Residues: CASNGGGTYEQYF.

This clone has a handful of counts. The chain employs TRBV2 and TRBJ2-7; D remains unclear. The CDR3 consists of 11 residues. Germline CDR1 reads SNHLY; CDR2 reads FYNNEI. V gave up 7 bases and J gave up 6 bases, with 10 bases separating them. CDR3 in DNA: TGTGCCAGCATATTCCTTCTCGAGCAGTACTTC. It encodes CASIFLLEQYF.

This chain uses TRBV18 with TRBJ1-4, with 9 bases lining up with TRBD1. In germline, CDR1 is KGHSH, CDR2 LQKENI. Trimming at V came to 5 bases and at J to 3 bases, leaving 10 bases not matched to a gene. This CDR3 has 17 residues. CDR3 in amino acids: CASSSGTGFWSNEKLFF. The CDR3 nucleotides are TGTGCCAGCTCATCCGGGACAGGGTTTTGGTCTAATGAAAAACTGTTTTTT.

This chain uses TRBV19 with TRBJ2-2; no clear D. Germline loops: CDR1 LNHDA, CDR2 SQIVND (reference sequence). V was pared by 7 bases and J by 1 base, with 16 bases between. The CDR3 spans 16 residues. CDR3: CASTWVWPVNTGELFF. The CDR3 DNA follows: TGTGCCAGTACTTGGGTTTGGCCGGTGAACACCGGGGAGCTGTTTTTT.

The chain is built from TRBV5-1 and TRBJ2-1, with 9 positions matching TRBD2. From germline, CDR1 is SGHRS and CDR2 YFSETQ. The CDR3 extends over 17 amino acids. The V segment lost 3 bases and the J segment 9 bases; nucleotides outside the gene matches: 16. CDR3 sequence reads: CASSSEPSGIRQSEQFF. The CDR3 DNA follows: TGCGCCAGCAGCTCGGAACCTAGCGGGATAAGGCAAAGTGAGCAGTTCTTC.

The chain joins TRBV9 to TRBJ1-1; D uncertain. CDR1 and CDR2 from the germline V gene are SGDLS and YYNGEE. The CDR3 has 13 residues. Between the trimmed V and J ends, which lost 4 bases and 1 base, there was a span of 8 bases. The CDR3 here is CASSPRGNTEAFF. Here the CDR3 DNA reads TGTGCCAGCAGCCCCCGGGGGAACACTGAAGCTTTCTTT.

The CDR3 sequence: CASSGGSRDEQFF. CDR3 in DNA: TGTGCCAGCAGCGGGGGGTCCAGGGATGAGCAGTTCTTC. This chain links TRBV11-2 with TRBJ2-1, with a possible D match to TRBD2 (6 bases). Between the trimmed V and J ends, which lost 5 bases and 8 bases, there was a span of 13 bases. The CDR3 has 13 amino acids. Germline CDR1 is SGHAT and CDR2 is FQNNGV. Complete variable domain (other parts from reference TRBV11-2 and TRBJ2-1): EAGVAQSPRYKIIEKRQSVAFWCNPISGHATLYWYQQILGQGPKLLIQFQNNGVVDDSQLPKDRFSAERLKGVDSTLKIQPAKLEDSAVYLCASSGGSRDEQFFGPGTRLTVL.

As DNA, the CDR3 is TGTGCCAGCAGGGGAGGACTCCAAGAGACCCAGTACTTC. Its protein is CASRGGLQETQYF. V and J are TRBV25-1 and TRBJ2-5, with D possibly TRBD2 on 6 matching bases. CDR3 length equals 13 residues. Trimming left V 6 bases short and J 1 base short, with 9 bases between. Germline assignment: CDR1 MGHDK and CDR2 SYGVNS. Using reference TRBV25-1 and TRBJ2-5 for the parts outside the CDR3, the full variable domain is EADIYQTPRYLVIGTGKKITLECSQTMGHDKMYWYQQDPGMELHLIHYSYGVNSTEKGDLSSESTVSRIRTEHFPLTLESARPSHTSQYLCASRGGLQETQYFGPGTRLLVL.